These 27 T cell receptor beta chains were all obtained from the same sample, sequenced in a study of T cells in Graves' hyperthyroidism and ophthalmopathy (dated by TCRdb to between 2019 and 2020). The library was generated by multiplex PCR. The sample was run on an Illumina HiSeq 2000. The TCR beta CDR3 regions were amplified from RNA transcripts. The TCR CDR3 was subjected to a first round of RT-PCR using the HTBI primer set and the Qiagen OneStep RT-PCR kit. TCRdb reworked the public reads: Q25 trimming with fastp, MiXCR clone assembly, productive beta chains retained. Each record represents a unique CDR3 protein, reported with the most common genes and DNA among its rows. The sample table records some 490,000 distinct CDR3 sequences; under 25% of these occur just once. Together, the top ten hold 45% to 55% of the sample. Sequencing was performed on blood. The receptors stem from a woman aged 70-85 years with Graves' ophthalmopathy.

This chain uses TRBV11-2 with TRBJ2-2; unclear D gene. Germline-derived CDR1 and CDR2 are SGHAT and FQNNGV. This CDR3 contains 16 residues. V shed 1 base and J shed 0 bases, with 9 bases lying between them. The CDR3 DNA reads as TGTGCCAGCAGCTTAGGGTTCGAGACGAACACCGGGGAGCTGTTTTTT. This encodes CASSLGFETNTGELFF.

In its sample, this clonotype was seen a few times. The chain links TRBV28 to TRBJ1-2; D may be TRBD1 (6 bases). V was clipped by 7 bases and J by 4 bases, with 10 bases between them. This CDR3 is 12 amino acids long. Germline V gene sequence: CDR1 MDHEN, CDR2 SYDVKM. The CDR3 DNA reads TGTGCCAGCACGGACAGAGCCTATGGCTACACCTTC. This sequence encodes CASTDRAYGYTF.

V and J are TRBV20-1 and TRBJ2-1, with 9 bases matching TRBD2. The CDR3 has 14 residues. Germline V gives CDR1 DFQATT, CDR2 SNEGSKA (reference sequence). Germline trimming cut 6 bases from V and 10 bases from J; bases unmatched to any gene: 13. The CDR3 DNA reads as TGCAGTGCCGTAGCGGGAGTGCAGGGAAGGGAGCAGTTCTTC. Protein product: CSAVAGVQGREQFF.

In its sample, this clonotype was seen a few times. The chain combines TRBV6-2 or TRBV6-3 with TRBJ2-1; 10 positions agree with TRBD2. The CDR3 is made up of 13 amino acids. Trimming removed 7 bases from V and 9 bases from J; junction bases left unmatched: 6. The germline V gene has CDR1 MNHEY and CDR2 SVGEGT. This CDR3 reads CASNPSGGLEQFF. The CDR3 DNA reads as TGTGCCAGCAATCCTAGCGGGGGCCTTGAGCAGTTCTTC.

The J gene is TRBJ2-3, the V gene TRBV4-3, with 12 bases that match TRBD2. V lost 0 bases and J lost 4; bases outside the gene matches: 8. CDR3 length: 18 amino acids. Per the germline V gene, CDR1 is LGHNA and CDR2 is YSLEER. CDR3 coding DNA: TGCGCCAGCAGCCAAGAAGGAGGACTAGCGGGATGGGCAGATACGCAGTATTTT. This sequence encodes CASSQEGGLAGWADTQYF.

This clonotype was recorded once. The CDR3 DNA reads as TGTGCCAGCTCACCACCGATGGGAAGCGGGAGGCCCACATCAGATACGCAGTATTTT. This translates into CASSPPMGSGRPTSDTQYF. The rearrangement joins TRBV18 to TRBJ2-3, with 9 bases identical to TRBD2. CDR1 is KGHSH, CDR2 LQKENI, per germline. The CDR3 runs to 19 residues. Trimming took 0 bases from V and 4 from J; bases not matched to a gene: 14.

There are a few counts of this clonotype. This chain uses TRBV18 with TRBJ2-7; a possible D gene is TRBD2 (6 bases). V lost 3 bases, J lost 5 bases, and 11 bases lay in between. Germline V gene sequence: CDR1 KGHSH, CDR2 LQKENI. This CDR3 region has 13 residues. The CDR3 reads CASSPPSVHEQYF. As DNA, the CDR3 is TGTGCCAGCTCACCGCCTAGCGTCCACGAGCAGTACTTC.

The rearrangement uses TRBV12-3 or TRBV12-4 and TRBJ2-7, with a possible D match to TRBD2 (6 bases). The CDR3 has 13 residues. V shed 6 bases and J shed 3 bases, with 12 bases lying between them. This chain's CDR3 is CASRGGEFYEQYF. In DNA, the CDR3 is TGTGCCAGCAGGGGCGGGGAATTCTACGAGCAGTACTTC.

The rearrangement joins TRBV10-3 to TRBJ1-5; TRBD1 aligns across 7 bases. The germline V gene encodes CDR1 ENHRY and CDR2 SYGVKD. V lost 10 bases to trimming and J lost 9 bases; unmatched junction nucleotides: 12. This CDR3 is 13 amino acids long. CDR3 bases: TGTGCCACCCTGCAGACAGGGAGTGGGCCCCAGCATTTT. This sequence encodes CATLQTGSGPQHF.

This chain joins TRBV19 and TRBJ1-3; perhaps TRBD1 as D (6 bases). Trimming shortened V by 9 bases and J by 1 base, and 16 bases separated the two germline ends. Germline V gene lookup returns CDR1 LNHDA and CDR2 SQIVND (reference sequence). This CDR3 has 15 amino acids. CDR3 in amino acids: CASARGQLSGNTIYF. In nucleotides, the CDR3 is TGTGCCAGCGCCCGTGGACAGCTTTCTGGAAACACCATATATTTT.

The genes are TRBV2 and TRBJ2-3; 7 nucleotides match TRBD1. This CDR3 region has 17 residues. Trimming at V came to 8 bases and at J to 2 bases, leaving 16 bases not matched to a gene. The germline V gene has CDR1 SNHLY and CDR2 FYNNEI. CDR3 sequence (DNA): TGTGCCAGCGCGAACTGGGACAGTCCGGCCCCCACAGATACGCAGTATTTT. Translating gives CASANWDSPAPTDTQYF.

This clonotype was observed many times. The genes are TRBV7-3 and TRBJ1-1; D not certain. V lost 1 base, J lost 3 bases, and 12 bases lay in between. Germline V CDR1 and CDR2: SGHTA, FQGTGA. The CDR3 has 15 amino acids. In DNA, the CDR3 is TGTGCCAGCAGCTTAATTGGGCCCGGGGACACTGAAGCTTTCTTT. This sequence encodes CASSLIGPGDTEAFF.

The chain links TRBV10-2 to TRBJ1-1; D not resolved. There are 12 residues in the CDR3. Germline V gives CDR1 WSHSY, CDR2 SAAADI. V lost 0 bases and J 10 bases, leaving 9 bases between the germline ends. The CDR3 here is CASSESAGRAFF. CDR3 DNA: TGCGCCAGCAGTGAGTCGGCCGGAAGAGCTTTCTTT.

This clonotype was recorded a few times. This rearrangement joins TRBV7-9 to TRBJ2-3; 7 nucleotides align to TRBD2. The CDR3 sequence is 15 residues long. Germline assignment: CDR1 SEHNR and CDR2 FQNEAQ (reference sequence). The V and J ends lost 5 bases and 3 bases, in that order; junction bases with no gene match: 8. This chain's CDR3 is CASSPGSGVTDTQYF. DNA for the CDR3: TGTGCCAGCAGCCCGGGGAGCGGGGTAACAGATACGCAGTATTTT.

CDR3: CAWSVQRDPYGYTF. In nucleotides, the CDR3 is TGTGCCTGGAGTGTTCAGCGAGACCCTTATGGCTACACCTTC. The rearrangement joins TRBV30 to TRBJ1-2, with no clear D. The V and J ends lost 0 bases and 5 bases respectively, with 13 bases between them. CDR1 is GTSNPN, CDR2 SVGIG, per germline (reference sequence). The CDR3 is 14 amino acids.

The rearrangement links TRBV24-1 to TRBJ2-1, with 9 bases identical to TRBD2. The CDR3 loop spans 16 amino acids. Trimming cost V 7 bases and J 0 bases; bases outside gene matches: 6. Germline lookup yields CDR1 KGHDR and CDR2 SFDVKD. The DNA for the CDR3 is TGTGCCACCAGGCCCCCTAGCGGGAACTCCTACAATGAGCAGTTCTTC. Its translation: CATRPPSGNSYNEQFF.

For this clonotype: A much larger clone lies a single base off, so this may be a read error. J is TRBJ1-5 and V is TRBV28; D gene unclear. Germline CDR1 is MDHEN and CDR2 is SYDVKM. Trimming cost V 8 bases and J 0 bases, with 5 bases left between them. This CDR3 region has 12 residues. CDR3 protein: CASFPSNQPQHF. The CDR3 coding sequence is TGTGCCAGCTTCCCTAGCAATCAGCCCCAGCATTTT.

The chain links TRBV6-1 to TRBJ2-6; D is unclear. This CDR3 has 14 residues. The germline V gene has CDR1 MNHNS and CDR2 SASEGT. The V and J ends lost 6 bases and 0 bases respectively, with 6 bases between them. CDR3 sequence: CASSDNSGANVLTF. CDR3 in DNA: TGTGCCAGCAGCGACAACTCTGGGGCCAACGTCCTGACTTTC.

This clonotype turned up a few times. J is TRBJ2-3 and V is TRBV7-6, with D tentatively TRBD2 (6 bases). Germline CDR1 SGHVS, CDR2 FNYEAQ. The V gene lost 2 bases and the J gene lost 3 bases, with 12 bases spanning the gap. This CDR3 spans 15 amino acids. The CDR3 loop reads CASSLSGAGTDTQYF. The CDR3, as DNA: TGTGCCAGCAGCTTAAGTGGGGCGGGAACAGATACGCAGTATTTT.

V is TRBV6-2 or TRBV6-3 and J is TRBJ2-5, with D perhaps TRBD1 or TRBD2 (5 bases each). Trimming cost V 5 bases and J 5 bases, with 24 bases left between them. This CDR3 has 17 amino acids. Per the germline V gene, CDR1 is MNHEY and CDR2 is SVGEGT. The CDR3: CASSVFIPGRIGETQYF. The CDR3 nucleotides are TGTGCCAGCAGTGTTTTCATTCCGGGACGCATAGGGGAGACCCAGTACTTC.

This clonotype was detected a few times. The rearrangement uses TRBV7-9 and TRBJ2-5, with D possibly matching TRBD2 (5 bases). CDR1 is SEHNR and CDR2 is FQNEAQ in the germline V gene (reference sequence). V lost 3 bases, J lost 2 bases, and 10 bases lay in between. CDR3 length: 14 amino acids. The CDR3, as DNA: TGTGCCAGCAGCTTCTCGGGGTGGCAAGAGACCCAGTACTTC. This gives the protein CASSFSGWQETQYF.

This chain links TRBV12-3 or TRBV12-4 with TRBJ2-1; 10 bases agree with TRBD2. The CDR3 is made up of 15 amino acids. Trimming cost V 6 bases and J 10 bases; bases outside gene matches: 12. Written as DNA, the CDR3 is TGTGCCAGCAGGGTAGCGGGAGGAGGGCCCGGGGAGCAGTTCTTC. Translated, it gives CASRVAGGGPGEQFF.

This clonotype was counted only a few times. The rearrangement uses TRBV19 and TRBJ1-4; 7 positions match TRBD1. V trimming: 8 bases; J trimming: 3 bases; junction bases outside the gene matches: 6. Looked up from germline, CDR1 is LNHDA and CDR2 is SQIVND (reference sequence). CDR3 size: 14 residues. CDR3 loop: CASCPGTANEKLFF. CDR3 DNA: TGTGCCAGTTGCCCCGGGACAGCTAATGAAAAACTGTTTTTT.

The chain joins TRBV6-1 to TRBJ1-6; 10 nucleotides align to TRBD1. The CDR3 runs 14 residues. The J segment lost 8 bases and the V segment lost 8 bases, leaving 6 bases of the junction unmatched. From germline, CDR1 is MNHNS and CDR2 SASEGT. The CDR3 DNA reads as TGTGCCAGCGCGGATGGGACAGGGGATTCACCCCTCCACTTT. Its translation is CASADGTGDSPLHF.

The V call is TRBV29-1, the J call TRBJ2-1; no clear D gene. The V gene's germline CDR1 is SQVTM and CDR2 ANQGSEA. V was pared by 4 bases and J by 5 bases, with 15 bases between. This CDR3 contains 14 residues. CDR3 in amino acids: CSVGKLEVHNEQFF. CDR3 DNA: TGCAGCGTTGGTAAGCTAGAAGTCCACAATGAGCAGTTCTTC.

There are a few counts of this clonotype. The CDR3 loop reads CASSIDGSGQRSYEQYF. CDR3 bases: TGTGCCAGTAGTATAGATGGGTCGGGCCAGCGCTCCTACGAGCAGTACTTC. The rearrangement uses TRBV19 and TRBJ2-7; the D is unclear. CDR3 length: 17 residues. Trimming cost V 0 bases and J 0 bases, with 15 bases left between them. In germline, CDR1 is LNHDA, CDR2 SQIVND (reference sequence).

The chain uses TRBV20-1 and TRBJ2-7, with 9 positions matching TRBD1. The germline V gene has CDR1 DFQATT and CDR2 SNEGSKA (reference sequence). The CDR3 is 15 residues long. After removal of 0 bases from V and 2 bases from J, the junction contained 5 bases not matched to a gene. CDR3 nucleotides: TGCAGTGCTAGAGATCGGACAGGGGATCCCTACGAGCAGTACTTC. Translating it yields CSARDRTGDPYEQYF.